This T cell receptor (beta chain) was sequenced for a study of breast tumors, draining lymph nodes, adjacent tissues. A single record per CDR3 protein comes from TCRdb applying MiXCR to the multiplex PCR reads. The table lists some 200,000 distinct CDR3 sequences, 30% to 40% of them singletons. Breast cancer patients provided tissue from their axillary draining lymph nodes. This clonotype came up many times. From germline, CDR1 is SGHDN and CDR2 FVKESK. With 3 bases removed from V and 0 bases from J, the gap between germline ends came to 9 bases. This CDR3 region has 16 residues. This receptor was obtained from a female donor with breast cancer. Some clones in this sample may be carry-over from other donors' samples. Sequencing was carried out using axillary lymph node tissue. The rearrangement joins TRBV14 to TRBJ1-6, with D unclear. Here the CDR3 DNA reads TGTGCCAGCAGCCACGGTGGGAGCTCCTATAATTCACCCCTCCACTTT. This translates into CASSHGGSSYNSPLHF.